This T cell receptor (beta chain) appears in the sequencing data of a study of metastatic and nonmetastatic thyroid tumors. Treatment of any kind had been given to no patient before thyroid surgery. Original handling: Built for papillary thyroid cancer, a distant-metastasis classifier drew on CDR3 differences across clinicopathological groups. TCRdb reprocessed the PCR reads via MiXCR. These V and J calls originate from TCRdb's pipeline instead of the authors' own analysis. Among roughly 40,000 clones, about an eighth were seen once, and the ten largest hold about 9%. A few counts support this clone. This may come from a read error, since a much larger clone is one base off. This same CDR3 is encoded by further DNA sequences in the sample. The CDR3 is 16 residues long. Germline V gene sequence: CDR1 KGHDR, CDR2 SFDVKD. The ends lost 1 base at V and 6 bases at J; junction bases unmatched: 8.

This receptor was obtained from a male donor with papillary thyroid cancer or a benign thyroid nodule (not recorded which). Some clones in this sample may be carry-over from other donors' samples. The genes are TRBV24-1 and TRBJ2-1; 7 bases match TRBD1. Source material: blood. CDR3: CATSDFVGTGANEQFF. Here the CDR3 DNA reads TGTGCCACCAGTGATTTCGTCGGCACAGGGGCCAATGAGCAGTTCTTC.